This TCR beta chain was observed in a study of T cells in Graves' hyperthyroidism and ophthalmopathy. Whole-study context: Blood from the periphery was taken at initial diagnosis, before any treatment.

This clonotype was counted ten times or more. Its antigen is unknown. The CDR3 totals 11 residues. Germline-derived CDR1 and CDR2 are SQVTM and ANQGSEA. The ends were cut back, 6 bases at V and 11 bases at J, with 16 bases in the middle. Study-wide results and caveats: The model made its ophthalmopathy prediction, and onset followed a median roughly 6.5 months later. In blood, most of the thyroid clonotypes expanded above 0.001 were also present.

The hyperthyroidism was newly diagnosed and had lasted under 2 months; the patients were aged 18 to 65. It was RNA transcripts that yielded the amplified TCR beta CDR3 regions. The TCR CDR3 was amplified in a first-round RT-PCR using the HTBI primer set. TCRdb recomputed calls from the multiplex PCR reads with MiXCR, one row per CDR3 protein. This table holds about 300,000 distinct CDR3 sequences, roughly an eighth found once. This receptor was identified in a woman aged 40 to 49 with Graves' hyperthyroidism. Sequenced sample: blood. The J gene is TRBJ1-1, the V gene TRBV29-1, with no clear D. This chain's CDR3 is CSVVPGLIAFF. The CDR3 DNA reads TGCAGCGTCGTACCCGGACTGATCGCTTTCTTT.